The present T cell receptor (beta chain) was sequenced within a study of cytomegalovirus exposure and HLA in healthy donors. Germline values: CDR1 SGHAT, CDR2 FQNNGV. The CDR3 is made up of 15 amino acids. The V segment lost 5 bases and the J segment 7 bases; nucleotides outside the gene matches: 9. Comment on this clone: Its matching antigen is unknown.

Study-wide points: Some V segments, TRBV6-2 and TRBV6-3 among them, were indistinguishable and were therefore excluded. In vitro testing confirmed three CMV-associated chains as specific for CMV antigens. Follow-up analysis later connected one missense variant in DCLRE1C with trimming of TCR beta V- and J-genes. According to an earlier analysis, most TCR beta V segments yielded productive rearrangements about 90% or about 30% of the time.

PCR primers comprised 60 Vbeta and 13 Jbeta primers. TCRdb's copy holds only in-frame clones and misses some; the assay was immunoSEQ multiplex PCR. In the table there are some 150,000 clones, around 80% of which are singletons. The chain is built from TRBV11-2 and TRBJ1-4; 8 bases map to TRBD1. The sequencing sample was made of PBMCs. The receptor's source is a woman between 45 and 65 years old in good health and CMV-seronegative. CDR3 protein: CASSTPQGDTEKLFF. CDR3 DNA sequence: TGTGCCAGCAGCACCCCACAGGGGGACACTGAAAAACTGTTTTTT.